The 24 T cell receptor beta chains presented below share a single source sample, sequenced in a study of Ad26.COV2.S vaccination and SARS-CoV-2 variants. Treatment described: roughly 20 received Ad26.COV2.S at low or high dose, single or two shots; about five received placebo; per-sample allocation not given. The study sampled participants on day 63 after the first vaccine or placebo injection. Profiling relied on immunoSEQ multiplex PCR, and the TCRdb table lists in-frame clones only, not all of them. The table includes some 520,000 clones, around 88% detected once. This specimen was peripheral blood, taken in a trial of Ad26.COV2.S vaccine versus placebo. These TCRs come from a person between 18 and 60 years old who received the Ad26.COV2.S COVID-19 vaccine or a placebo.

The chain has TRBV27 and TRBJ1-1; a possible D gene is TRBD1 (6 bases). Germline CDR1 reads MNHEY; CDR2 reads SMNVEV (reference sequence). This CDR3 comprises 16 residues. V was clipped by 5 bases and J by 3 bases, with 19 bases between them. The CDR3: CASSLGAGAGYTEAFF. CDR3 bases: TGTGCCAGCAGTCTCGGGGCGGGGGCGGGATACACTGAAGCTTTCTTT.

The chain couples TRBV15 to TRBJ1-3; the match to TRBD1 covers 7 bases. J was trimmed by 7 bases and V by 0 bases; bases with no gene match: 6. CDR1 is LNHNV and CDR2 is YYDKDF in the germline V gene (reference sequence). The CDR3 runs to 15 residues. The CDR3 DNA is TGTGCCACCAGCAGAGATAGGGTACAGGGGAACACCATATATTTT. Its protein is CATSRDRVQGNTIYF. Variable domain in full (rest from reference TRBV15 and TRBJ1-3): DAMVIQNPRYQVTQFGKPVTLSCSQTLNHNVMYWYQQKSSQAPKLLFHYYDKDFNNEADTPDNFQSRRPNTSFCFLDIRSPGLGDTAMYLCATSRDRVQGNTIYFGEGSWLTVV.

This clone appeared a single time. This chain's CDR3 is CASSQLVNTGELFF. The CDR3 region has the DNA TGTGCCAGCAGCCAACTAGTGAACACCGGGGAGCTGTTTTTT. V and J are TRBV14 and TRBJ2-2; D is uncertain. Looked up from germline, CDR1 is SGHDN and CDR2 is FVKESK. V lost 2 bases, J lost 1 base, and 5 bases lay in between. The CDR3 contains 14 residues.

The rearrangement links TRBV5-1 to TRBJ2-3; 8 bases fit TRBD2. The CDR3 runs 15 residues. CDR1 SGHRS and CDR2 YFSETQ come from the germline V gene. V lost 4 bases and J lost 2; bases outside the gene matches: 6. CDR3 amino acids: CASSRSGEPTDTQYF. The CDR3 bases are TGCGCCAGCAGCCGTAGCGGGGAGCCCACAGATACGCAGTATTTT.

This chain joins TRBV3-1 (or the pseudogene TRBV3-2) and TRBJ2-6; D is perhaps TRBD2 (5 bases). The V gene's germline CDR1 is LGHDT and CDR2 YNNKEL (reference sequence). The CDR3 is 18 amino acids. Trimming left V 0 bases short and J 1 base short, with 13 bases between. The CDR3 region is CASSQDMGRGSGANVLTF. The DNA of the CDR3 is TGTGCCAGCAGCCAAGATATGGGGAGAGGGTCTGGGGCCAACGTCCTGACTTTC.

The rearrangement joins TRBV12-5 to TRBJ2-1; D gene unclear. Trimming removed 3 bases at V and 7 bases at J, with 10 bases between. CDR1 and CDR2 (germline): LGHNT, FRNRAP. CDR3 size: 13 residues. The CDR3 coding sequence is TGTGCTAGTGGTTTCGACGCTTGGAATGAGCAGTTCTTC. Protein: CASGFDAWNEQFF.

This chain connects TRBV27 to TRBJ2-1, with D possibly matching TRBD2 (5 bases). Germline-derived CDR1 and CDR2 are MNHEY and SMNVEV (reference sequence). The CDR3 is 16 amino acids. V lost 6 bases and J 1 base, leaving 16 bases between the germline ends. As DNA, the CDR3 is TGTGCCAGCAGCCTTATCACTAGGCCGTCCTACAATGAGCAGTTCTTC. This codes for CASSLITRPSYNEQFF.

The chain joins TRBV6-1 to TRBJ1-5, with D possibly TRBD1 on 6 matching bases. Trimming pared 1 base from V and 1 base from J, leaving 8 bases between. CDR1 is MNHNS, CDR2 SASEGT, per germline. The length of the CDR3 is 15 residues. The CDR3 reads CASSEDRASNQPQHF. The CDR3 region has the DNA TGTGCCAGCAGTGAAGACAGGGCCAGCAATCAGCCCCAGCATTTT.

The chain combines TRBV7-3 with TRBJ2-1, with D maybe TRBD2 (6 bases). There are 14 residues in the CDR3. Germline values: CDR1 SGHTA, CDR2 FQGTGA. Trimming took off 0 bases at V and 9 bases at J, with 12 bases between the two ends. The CDR3 protein is CASSLTGQGGEQFF. In DNA form, the CDR3 reads TGTGCCAGCAGCTTAACTGGCCAGGGAGGTGAGCAGTTCTTC.

J is TRBJ2-1 and V is TRBV9; TRBD2 aligns across 12 bases. Per the germline V gene, CDR1 is SGDLS and CDR2 is YYNGEE. The CDR3 covers 15 residues. The junction had 2 bases not matched to a gene; V was cut back by 5 bases and J by 2 bases. CDR3 sequence reads: CASSRLAGAYNEQFF. The CDR3 DNA reads TGTGCCAGCAGTAGACTAGCGGGAGCCTACAATGAGCAGTTCTTC.

This clone is a singleton in its sample. CDR3 nucleotide sequence: TGTGCCTCGGGACAGGTCACAGATACGCAGTATTTT. Its translation: CASGQVTDTQYF. The chain couples TRBV30 to TRBJ2-3, with TRBD1 matching 8 bases. J was trimmed by 2 bases and V by 7 bases; bases with no gene match: 2. Per germline, CDR1 GTSNPN and CDR2 SVGIG (reference sequence). This CDR3 is 12 amino acids long.

This chain connects TRBV30 to TRBJ1-2, with D hard to call. Trimming took 0 bases from V and 4 from J, leaving 9 bases between them. The CDR3 consists of 13 residues. From germline, CDR1 is GTSNPN and CDR2 SVGIG (reference sequence). CDR3 in amino acids: CAWSVSTAYGYTF. Written as DNA, the CDR3 is TGTGCCTGGAGTGTATCAACAGCCTATGGCTACACCTTC.

The chain carries TRBV6-2 or TRBV6-3 and TRBJ2-7; D uncertain. The V and J ends lost 2 bases and 3 bases respectively, with 17 bases between them. The length of the CDR3 is 16 residues. The germline gives CDR1 MNHEY, CDR2 SVGEGT. CDR3 protein: CASSYLIGGVNYEQYF. CDR3 sequence (DNA): TGTGCCAGCAGTTACCTGATCGGCGGAGTAAACTACGAGCAGTACTTC.

The J gene is TRBJ1-6, the V gene TRBV7-9; 7 nucleotides agree with TRBD1. V shed 5 bases and J 4 bases; nucleotides not matched to a gene: 11. Germline V gene data show CDR1 as SEHNR and CDR2 as FQNEAQ (reference sequence). There are 17 residues in the CDR3. The CDR3 is CASSPQGGATYNSPLHF. CDR3 DNA sequence: TGTGCCAGCAGCCCGCAGGGGGGGGCCACTTATAATTCACCCCTCCACTTT.

This clone came up a few times. Other DNA variants within this sample encode the same CDR3. V usage is TRBV6-2 or TRBV6-3 and J usage is TRBJ1-2, with D unresolved. The length of the CDR3 is 14 residues. CDR1 MNHEY and CDR2 SVGEGT come from the germline V gene. V gave up 0 bases and J gave up 2 bases, with 7 bases separating them. CDR3 sequence reads: CASSYSGRNYGYTF. CDR3 sequence (DNA): TGTGCCAGCAGTTACTCGGGCAGGAACTATGGCTACACCTTC.

J is TRBJ2-2 and V is TRBV7-3; tentatively, D is TRBD2 (6 bases). V gave up 5 bases and J gave up 5 bases, with 24 bases separating them. Germline V lookup: CDR1 SGHTA, CDR2 FQGTGA. The CDR3 runs 18 residues. CDR3 in DNA: TGTGCCAGCAGCCCTGACTCAGCGCGGGGCCTGAGGACCGGGGAGCTGTTTTTT. As protein: CASSPDSARGLRTGELFF.

This clone came up once. The V gene is TRBV27, the J gene TRBJ1-1; D gene ambiguous. The ends were cut back, 5 bases at V and 0 bases at J, with 13 bases in the middle. The germline gives CDR1 MNHEY, CDR2 SMNVEV (reference sequence). This CDR3 has 15 residues. The CDR3 nucleotides are TGTGCCAGCAGTCCAAAAATTTCTATGAACACTGAAGCTTTCTTT. It codes for CASSPKISMNTEAFF.

The CDR3 reads CASRRTGTLTEAFF. The CDR3 DNA reads TGTGCCAGCAGGCGGACAGGGACCCTCACTGAAGCTTTCTTT. The V call is TRBV28, the J call TRBJ1-1; 8 positions agree with TRBD1. The CDR3 extends over 14 amino acids. CDR1 and CDR2 from the germline V gene are MDHEN and SYDVKM. V dropped 6 bases and J dropped 4; count of bases not matched to a gene: 7.

This chain connects TRBV9 to TRBJ2-3; D is undetermined. The germline V gene encodes CDR1 SGDLS and CDR2 YYNGEE. The CDR3 has 17 amino acids. V lost 0 bases and J 0 bases, leaving 14 bases between the germline ends. In DNA form, the CDR3 reads TGTGCCAGCAGCGTAGCTTCGGTAGCATCTAGCACAGATACGCAGTATTTT. It translates to CASSVASVASSTDTQYF.

This clone has only a few counts. V and J are TRBV4-2 and TRBJ2-3; 9 nucleotides align to TRBD2. The CDR3 totals 18 residues. Germline V CDR1 and CDR2: LGHNA, YNFKEQ. The ends lost 0 bases at V and 1 base at J; junction bases unmatched: 8. DNA of the CDR3: TGTGCCAGCAGCCAAGATCGGAGACTAGCGGATGGCACAGATACGCAGTATTTT. Translating gives CASSQDRRLADGTDTQYF.

The CDR3 sequence: CASSQEGSGILNEQFF. The CDR3 nucleotides read TGTGCCAGCAGCCAAGAGGGTAGCGGGATCCTTAATGAGCAGTTCTTC. This sequence joins TRBV4-2 and TRBJ2-1, with 8 bases matching TRBD2. In germline, CDR1 is LGHNA, CDR2 YNFKEQ. CDR3 length equals 16 residues. V gave up 0 bases and J gave up 7 bases; unmatched junction bases: 8.

The rearrangement links TRBV5-1 to TRBJ2-3, with 8 bases matching TRBD1. The CDR3 runs 14 residues. Trimming removed 3 bases from V and 8 bases from J; junction bases left unmatched: 8. Germline CDR1 and CDR2: SGHRS and YFSETQ. CDR3 in amino acids: CASSSRTGIGTQYF. The CDR3 DNA is TGCGCCAGCAGCTCCCGGACAGGGATCGGTACGCAGTATTTT.

The chain couples TRBV7-2 to TRBJ2-1; TRBD2 aligns across 8 bases. The CDR3 runs 18 residues. V trimming: 3 bases; J trimming: 7 bases; junction bases outside the gene matches: 17. Germline V gene lookup returns CDR1 SGHTA and CDR2 FQGNSA. The CDR3 spells CASSFSTWGLGLMNEQFF. Here the CDR3 DNA reads TGTGCCAGCAGCTTTAGTACTTGGGGACTAGGTCTTATGAATGAGCAGTTCTTC.

The J gene is TRBJ2-3, the V gene TRBV2; TRBD2 is a possible D gene (6 bases). CDR1 is SNHLY, CDR2 FYNNEI, per germline. The CDR3 loop spans 16 amino acids. Trimming removed 4 bases from V and 2 bases from J, with 16 bases in between. DNA of the CDR3: TGTGCCAGCAGTGGAGTAGCGGCCCCATCCACAGATACGCAGTATTTT. It is translated as CASSGVAAPSTDTQYF.